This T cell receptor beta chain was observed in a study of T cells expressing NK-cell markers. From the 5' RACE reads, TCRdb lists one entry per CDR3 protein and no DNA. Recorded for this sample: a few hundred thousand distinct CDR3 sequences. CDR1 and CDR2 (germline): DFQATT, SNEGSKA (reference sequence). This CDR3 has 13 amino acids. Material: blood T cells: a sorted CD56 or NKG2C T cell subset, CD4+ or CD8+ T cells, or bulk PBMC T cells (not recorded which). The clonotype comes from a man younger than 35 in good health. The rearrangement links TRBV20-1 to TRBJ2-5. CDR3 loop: CSARAGNRETQYF.